This passage covers 22 T cell receptor beta chains from one sample sequenced in a study of OX40 agonist ivuxolimab in advanced cancers. Library preparation was by the immunoSEQ multiplex PCR assay. Held by TCRdb, this immuneACCESS table contains in-frame sequences only and omits some clones. Under half of the omission traces to an unresolved V gene where checked; the cause of the rest is unknown. The sample table lists 34,000 or so clones, roughly 76% of them with a count of one. The top ten constitute around 20% of the sample. This sample comprised CD4+ or CD8+ T cells sorted from blood, obtained in a trial of the OX40 agonist ivuxolimab. Source of these receptors: an adult with an advanced solid tumor such as melanoma, head and neck, liver or kidney cancer.

This chain connects TRBV5-1 to TRBJ2-3; no reliable D call. This CDR3 has 13 amino acids. The germline V gene has CDR1 SGHRS and CDR2 YFSETQ. Trimming took 5 bases from V and 1 from J, leaving 8 bases between them. CDR3 sequence (DNA): TGCGCCAGCAGTAGAGAGGGCACAGATACGCAGTATTTT. It encodes CASSREGTDTQYF.

J is TRBJ1-2 and V is TRBV5-1; TRBD1 aligns across 7 bases. CDR3 size: 13 residues. J was trimmed by 6 bases and V by 4 bases; bases with no gene match: 6. CDR1 is SGHRS and CDR2 is YFSETQ in the germline V gene. CDR3 residues: CASSVRGRDGYTF. CDR3 DNA sequence: TGCGCCAGCAGCGTCAGGGGGAGGGATGGCTACACCTTC.

The V call is TRBV7-8, the J call TRBJ2-7; tentative D call: TRBD2 (5 bases). With 5 bases removed from V and 7 bases from J, the gap between germline ends came to 15 bases. Looked up from germline, CDR1 is SGHVS and CDR2 is FQNEAQ. CDR3 size: 13 residues. Here the CDR3 reads CASSGRPTGEQYF. In DNA form, the CDR3 reads TGTGCCAGCAGCGGACGCCCTACGGGAGAGCAGTACTTC.

The genes are TRBV4-1 and TRBJ2-7; 9 bases map to TRBD1. With V trimmed by 4 bases and J by 3 bases, 4 bases remained unmatched. CDR3 size: 14 residues. The V gene's germline CDR1 is MGHRA and CDR2 YSYEKL. CDR3 in DNA: TGCGCCAGCAGCCCGGGACAGGGCGGCTACGAGCAGTACTTC. Translated, it gives CASSPGQGGYEQYF.

The rearrangement uses TRBV19 and TRBJ1-5; no definite D call. V lost 7 bases and J lost 0, with 19 bases in between. The CDR3 is 17 residues long. In germline, CDR1 is LNHDA, CDR2 SQIVND (reference sequence). The CDR3, as DNA: TGTGCCAGTACCCCCGTGGACCGAACGTATAGCAATCAGCCCCAGCATTTT. Residues: CASTPVDRTYSNQPQHF. Full variable domain (outside the CDR3, taken from reference TRBV19 and TRBJ1-5): DGGITQSPKYLFRKEGQNVTLSCEQNLNHDAMYWYRQDPGQGLRLIYYSQIVNDFQKGDIAEGYSVSREKKESFPLTVTSAQKNPTAFYLCASTPVDRTYSNQPQHFGDGTRLSIL.

The chain is built from TRBV7-8 and TRBJ2-3, with D maybe TRBD2 (5 bases). This CDR3 comprises 15 residues. In germline, CDR1 is SGHVS, CDR2 FQNEAQ. V was pared by 0 bases and J by 4 bases, with 11 bases between. CDR3 loop: CASSLAETTADTQYF. The CDR3 DNA is TGTGCCAGCAGCTTAGCCGAGACTACAGCAGATACGCAGTATTTT.

This clone appeared a few times. The rearrangement links TRBV4-1 to TRBJ2-5; D may correspond to TRBD1 or TRBD2 (5 bases each). There are 15 residues in the CDR3. V lost 1 base to trimming and J lost 1 base, with 10 bases between them. Per germline, CDR1 MGHRA and CDR2 YSYEKL. CDR3 protein: CASSQAGTPQETQYF. The CDR3 region has the DNA TGCGCCAGCAGCCAAGCCGGGACGCCCCAAGAGACCCAGTACTTC.

This CDR3 is CASSQRQTSTDTQYF. The CDR3 DNA is TGCGCCAGCAGCCAGAGACAGACTAGCACAGATACGCAGTATTTT. The chain couples TRBV4-1 to TRBJ2-3, with D maybe TRBD1 (5 bases). This CDR3 has 15 amino acids. CDR1 MGHRA and CDR2 YSYEKL come from the germline V gene. The V and J ends lost 3 bases and 0 bases respectively, with 10 bases between them.

V is TRBV4-2 and J is TRBJ2-3; 8 bases are a match to TRBD2. This CDR3 contains 16 residues. J was trimmed by 2 bases and V by 0 bases; bases with no gene match: 4. Germline loops: CDR1 LGHNA, CDR2 YNFKEQ. As DNA, the CDR3 is TGTGCCAGCAGCCAAGAATTAGCGGGGAACACAGATACGCAGTATTTT. Its protein product is CASSQELAGNTDTQYF.

This clone has only a few counts. The chain joins TRBV6-5 to TRBJ1-1; TRBD1 aligns across 7 bases. The CDR3 is made up of 14 amino acids. Germline V gene data show CDR1 as MNHEY and CDR2 as SVGAGI. Trimming took 7 bases from V and 2 from J; bases not matched to a gene: 7. The CDR3 region is CASTRDSPNTEAFF. CDR3 in DNA: TGTGCCAGCACCAGGGACAGTCCCAACACTGAAGCTTTCTTT.

The chain links TRBV19 to TRBJ1-1; TRBD1 might be the D (5 bases). There are 14 residues in the CDR3. The ends were cut back, 3 bases at V and 2 bases at J, with 10 bases in the middle. CDR1 is LNHDA and CDR2 is SQIVND in the germline V gene (reference sequence). The CDR3 DNA reads as TGTGCCAGTAGTATGGTGCGGGGCAACACTGAAGCTTTCTTT. Translation: CASSMVRGNTEAFF.

The chain joins TRBV5-1 to TRBJ2-5, with a tentative D call TRBD2 (6 bases). Trimming took off 6 bases at V and 3 bases at J, with 12 bases between the two ends. The CDR3 has 13 amino acids. The V gene's germline CDR1 is SGHRS and CDR2 YFSETQ. The CDR3 sequence is CASNVPGEETQYF. The CDR3 nucleotides are TGCGCCAGCAATGTCCCGGGGGAAGAGACCCAGTACTTC.

The chain couples TRBV28 to TRBJ1-4, with D possibly TRBD1 on 5 matching bases. The CDR3 extends over 15 amino acids. From germline, CDR1 is MDHEN and CDR2 SYDVKM. The V end lost 1 base, the J end lost 5 bases, and 11 bases lay between the germline ends. CDR3: CASSLSTQGNEKLFF. The CDR3 coding sequence is TGTGCCAGCAGTTTATCAACGCAGGGCAATGAAAAACTGTTTTTT.

This chain connects TRBV13 to TRBJ1-6; D call uncertain. Germline CDR1 is PRHDT and CDR2 is FYEKMQ (reference sequence). Trimming stripped 3 bases from V and 0 bases from J, with 12 bases between. This CDR3 has 17 residues. The CDR3 bases are TGTGCCAGCAGCTTCCGACCGGGGAGCTCCTATAATTCACCCCTCCACTTT. Translating gives CASSFRPGSSYNSPLHF.

The chain is built from TRBV10-3 and TRBJ2-1; tentatively, D is TRBD1 or TRBD2 (5 bases each). V gave up 9 bases and J gave up 9 bases, with 18 bases separating them. The CDR3 totals 13 residues. Germline lookup yields CDR1 ENHRY and CDR2 SYGVKD. The DNA of the CDR3 is TGTGCCATTCGGGGACCACGATCCCCTGAGCAGTTCTTC. As protein: CAIRGPRSPEQFF.

The chain recombines TRBV5-1 with TRBJ2-1, with 12 bases identical to TRBD1. Unmatched junction bases numbered 7, after V lost 5 bases and J lost 7 bases. Germline V CDR1 and CDR2: SGHRS, YFSETQ. CDR3 length equals 15 residues. CDR3 coding DNA: TGCGCCAGCAGTCTCGGGGACAGGGGGCGAAATGAGCAGTTCTTC. It specifies CASSLGDRGRNEQFF.

The gene calls are TRBV2 and TRBJ2-1; 7 nucleotides match TRBD2. This CDR3 has 14 amino acids. CDR1 and CDR2 (germline): SNHLY, FYNNEI. The J segment lost 8 bases and the V segment lost 6 bases, leaving 10 bases of the junction unmatched. The CDR3 is CASSRLPGGDEQFF. The CDR3 DNA follows: TGTGCCAGCAGCCGTCTACCTGGGGGGGATGAGCAGTTCTTC.

The chain uses TRBV4-3 and TRBJ1-1; TRBD1 matches at 10 bases. Germline V gene data show CDR1 as LGHNA and CDR2 as YSLEER. The CDR3 consists of 15 residues. V lost 7 bases and J lost 1; bases outside the gene matches: 6. The CDR3 nucleotides read TGCGCCAGCACGACAGGGGGCGCCGGGAACACTGAAGCTTTCTTT. Translated: CASTTGGAGNTEAFF.

The V call is TRBV6-5, the J call TRBJ2-7, with D possibly matching TRBD1 (6 bases). Germline V lookup: CDR1 MNHEY, CDR2 SVGAGI. The CDR3 is made up of 14 amino acids. Trimming removed 5 bases at V and 2 bases at J, with 13 bases between. The CDR3 DNA reads as TGTGCCAGCAGTACCAACAGGGAGCCCTACGAGCAGTACTTC. Its protein product is CASSTNREPYEQYF.

The CDR3 here is CAWSQTGANSPLHF. CDR3 nucleotides: TGTGCCTGGAGTCAAACAGGGGCAAATTCACCCCTCCACTTT. This chain joins TRBV30 and TRBJ1-6; 7 nucleotides agree with TRBD1. The CDR3 runs 14 residues. CDR1 is GTSNPN and CDR2 is SVGIG in the germline V gene (reference sequence). V shed 2 bases and J 7 bases; nucleotides not matched to a gene: 5. Full variable domain (missing parts from reference TRBV30 and TRBJ1-6): SQTIHQWPATLVQPVGSPLSLECTVEGTSNPNLYWYRQAAGRGLQLLFYSVGIGQISSEVPQNLSASRPQDRQFILSSKKLLLSDSGFYLCAWSQTGANSPLHFGNGTRLTVT.

V gene TRBV5-4 combines with J gene TRBJ2-5; maybe TRBD2 (6 bases). Trimming left V 0 bases short and J 5 bases short, with 11 bases between. This CDR3 is built from 14 residues. Germline values: CDR1 SGHNT, CDR2 YYREEE (reference sequence). CDR3 bases: TGTGCCAGCAGCTTGGAGAGGGCGGGGGAGACCCAGTACTTC. It encodes CASSLERAGETQYF.

As concerns this clone: One junction end does not reproduce the germline sequence, and a read error may be involved. The CDR3 region is CASSQAIGSSYEQYF. As DNA, the CDR3 is TGCGCCAGCAGCCAAGCTATTGGTAGCTCCTACGAGCAGTACTTC. The J gene is TRBJ2-7, the V gene TRBV7-3; D is uncertain. The CDR3 sequence is 15 residues long. Per the germline V gene, CDR1 is SGHTA and CDR2 is FQGTGA.